This passage covers 9 T cell receptor beta chains from one sample sequenced in a study of spatial heterogeneity in lung cancer. As for time point: sample taken at primary tumor resection. TCRs were sequenced from unsorted whole RNA of tumor, nontumor lung or PBMC. TCRdb re-called the 5' RACE reads through MiXCR, storing one row per CDR3 protein. The sample yields about 45,000 distinct CDR3 sequences, roughly 13% seen once. Source: PBMCs, taken at surgery. These TCRs come from a male donor with early-stage non-small cell lung cancer.

V and J are TRBV27 and TRBJ1-6, with unresolved D. CDR1 MNHEY and CDR2 SMNVEV come from the germline V gene (reference sequence). V was pared by 3 bases and J by 10 bases, with 13 bases between. The CDR3 covers 14 residues. The DNA for the CDR3 is TGTGCCAGCAGTTTGGCAGGTTGGGAATCACCCCTCCACTTT. Translation: CASSLAGWESPLHF.

The chain uses TRBV12-3 or TRBV12-4 and TRBJ1-1, with D maybe TRBD1 (5 bases). V lost 7 bases to trimming and J lost 1 base, with 10 bases between them. This CDR3 region has 13 residues. The CDR3 reads CASNSGENTEAFF. In nucleotides, the CDR3 is TGTGCCAGCAACTCGGGGGAGAACACTGAAGCTTTCTTT.

This clonotype was counted many times. J is TRBJ2-1 and V is TRBV3-1, with D tentatively TRBD2 (5 bases). The CDR3 contains 17 residues. Germline CDR1 reads LGHDT; CDR2 reads YNNKEL (reference sequence). Trimming removed 4 bases at V and 0 bases at J, with 16 bases between. The CDR3 DNA sequence: TGTGCCAGCAGCCGGTGGGAGCGGAGGAACTCCTACAATGAGCAGTTCTTC. Encoded protein: CASSRWERRNSYNEQFF.

J is TRBJ2-3 and V is TRBV3-1; no reliable D call. V gave up 4 bases and J gave up 0 bases, with 5 bases separating them. The CDR3 is 13 residues long. Germline CDR1 reads LGHDT; CDR2 reads YNNKEL (reference sequence). CDR3 in amino acids: CASSLASTDTQYF. CDR3 bases: TGTGCCAGCAGCCTCGCTAGCACAGATACGCAGTATTTT.

This clonotype appeared a few times. The rearrangement links TRBV13 to TRBJ2-3; a possible D gene is TRBD2 (6 bases). The ends were cut back, 5 bases at V and 4 bases at J, with 19 bases in the middle. This CDR3 spans 16 amino acids. Germline CDR1 is PRHDT and CDR2 is FYEKMQ (reference sequence). The CDR3, as DNA: TGTGCCAGCAGCCGACTAGAGCTCCGGGGTCCAGATACGCAGTATTTT. Its protein is CASSRLELRGPDTQYF. The variable domain in full, with the rest retrieved from reference TRBV13 and TRBJ2-3, is AAGVIQSPRHLIKEKRETATLKCYPIPRHDTVYWYQQGPGQDPQFLISFYEKMQSDKGSIPDRFSAQQFSDYHSELNMSSLELGDSALYFCASSRLELRGPDTQYFGPGTRLTVL.

This clonotype was seen only a few times. The chain is built from TRBV7-2 and TRBJ1-4, with D unclear. This CDR3 region has 16 residues. The V gene lost 4 bases and the J gene lost 5 bases, with 17 bases spanning the gap. Germline CDR1 and CDR2: SGHTA and FQGNSA. The CDR3 loop reads CASSSDPGRQNEKLFF. CDR3 nucleotides: TGTGCCAGCAGCTCGGACCCGGGCCGACAAAATGAAAAACTGTTTTTT.

This clonotype was observed a few times. This rearrangement joins TRBV12-3 or TRBV12-4 to TRBJ2-3; 7 bases agree with TRBD1. Losses at the gene ends were 6 bases for V and 2 bases for J; bases not matched to a gene: 5. CDR3 length: 14 residues. CDR3 nucleotide sequence: TGTGCCAGCAGACGGGGACAGCACACAGATACGCAGTATTTT. Its translation is CASRRGQHTDTQYF.

This clonotype has ten or more counts. The rearrangement joins TRBV7-2 to TRBJ2-1; TRBD2 aligns across 9 bases. The germline gives CDR1 SGHTA, CDR2 FQGNSA. Trimming removed 4 bases from V and 4 bases from J; junction bases left unmatched: 8. The length of the CDR3 is 16 residues. Here the CDR3 reads CASSSSPSGVYNEQFF. CDR3 coding DNA: TGTGCCAGCAGCTCAAGTCCTAGCGGGGTATACAATGAGCAGTTCTTC.

The chain is built from TRBV15 and TRBJ2-7; D is uncertain. V was trimmed by 0 bases and J by 2 bases, leaving 11 bases between them. The CDR3 consists of 15 residues. Germline CDR1 LNHNV, CDR2 YYDKDF (reference sequence). In nucleotides, the CDR3 is TGTGCCACCAGCAGAGATTCAGGAAGGGCCTACGAGCAGTACTTC. This encodes CATSRDSGRAYEQYF.